This is a list of T cell receptor beta chains from one sample in a study of blood T cells in healthy people across ages. Via MiXCR, TCRdb re-called the 5' RACE reads, giving one row per CDR3 protein. The repertoire holds roughly 1,800,000 distinct CDR3 sequences, with about 50% as singletons. Sequencing was carried out using blood. These receptors were collected from a middle-aged woman in good health. Both conserved end residues are trimmed from each CDR3.

v_gene,j_gene,CDR3aa
TRBV4-1,TRBJ2-7,ASSQERTGYEQY
TRBV7-9,TRBJ2-1,ASSLGGGKNEQF
TRBV29-1,-,SIQQVDYEQY
TRBV7-2,TRBJ2-7,ASSVTLQGTGSWTYEQY
TRBV4-1,TRBJ1-1,ASSQSGGRTEAF
TRBV6-2/TRBV6-3,TRBJ2-5,ASRTGTEEETQY
TRBV27,TRBJ2-7,ASSPGRAREQY
TRBV6-1,TRBJ1-5,ASRDGQGRDYSNQPQH
TRBV28,TRBJ2-5,ASTPKRGQETQY
TRBV4-2,TRBJ1-1,ASSLGTGGPNTEAF
TRBV6-5,TRBJ1-1,ASTYRDRMNTEAF
TRBV4-2,TRBJ1-1,ASSQTGKADTEAF
TRBV6-5,TRBJ2-3,ASSETGPTTDTQY
TRBV6-5,TRBJ1-2,ASSYSHDSLPDGYT
TRBV6-2/TRBV6-3,TRBJ1-4,ASRDPGRGREKLF
TRBV29-1,TRBJ2-5,SVAGGFGETQY